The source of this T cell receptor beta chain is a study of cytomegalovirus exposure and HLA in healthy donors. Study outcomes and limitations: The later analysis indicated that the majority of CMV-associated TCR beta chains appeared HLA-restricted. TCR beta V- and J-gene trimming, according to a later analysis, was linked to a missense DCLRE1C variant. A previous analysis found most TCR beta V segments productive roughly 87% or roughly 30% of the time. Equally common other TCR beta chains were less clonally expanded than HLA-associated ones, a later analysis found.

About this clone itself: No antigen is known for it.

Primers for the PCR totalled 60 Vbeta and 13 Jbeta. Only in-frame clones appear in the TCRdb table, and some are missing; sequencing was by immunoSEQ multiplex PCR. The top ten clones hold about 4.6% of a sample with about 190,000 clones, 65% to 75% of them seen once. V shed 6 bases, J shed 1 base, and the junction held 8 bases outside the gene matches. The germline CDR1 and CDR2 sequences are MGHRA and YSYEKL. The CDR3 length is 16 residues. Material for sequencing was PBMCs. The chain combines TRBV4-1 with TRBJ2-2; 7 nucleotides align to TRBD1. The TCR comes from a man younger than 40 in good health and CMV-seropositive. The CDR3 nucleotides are TGCGCCAGCAGACCCACAGGGGCACTGAACACCGGGGAGCTGTTTTTT. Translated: CASRPTGALNTGELFF.